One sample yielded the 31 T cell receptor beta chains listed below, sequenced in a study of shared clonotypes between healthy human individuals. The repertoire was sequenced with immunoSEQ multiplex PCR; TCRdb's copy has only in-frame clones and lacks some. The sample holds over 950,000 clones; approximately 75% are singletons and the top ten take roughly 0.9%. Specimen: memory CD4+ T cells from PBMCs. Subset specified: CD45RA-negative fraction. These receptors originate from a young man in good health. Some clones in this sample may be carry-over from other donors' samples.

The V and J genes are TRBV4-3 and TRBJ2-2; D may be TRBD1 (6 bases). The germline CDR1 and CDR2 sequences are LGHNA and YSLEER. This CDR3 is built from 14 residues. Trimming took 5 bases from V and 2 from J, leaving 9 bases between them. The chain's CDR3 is CASSKGQNTGELFF. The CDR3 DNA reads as TGCGCCAGCAGCAAGGGACAAAACACCGGGGAGCTGTTTTTT.

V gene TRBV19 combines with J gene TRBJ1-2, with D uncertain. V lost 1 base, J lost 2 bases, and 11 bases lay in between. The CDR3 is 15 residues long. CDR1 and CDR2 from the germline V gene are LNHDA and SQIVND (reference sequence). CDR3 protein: CASSIVRASNYGYTF. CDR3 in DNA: TGTGCCAGTAGTATAGTGCGGGCGTCGAACTATGGCTACACCTTC.

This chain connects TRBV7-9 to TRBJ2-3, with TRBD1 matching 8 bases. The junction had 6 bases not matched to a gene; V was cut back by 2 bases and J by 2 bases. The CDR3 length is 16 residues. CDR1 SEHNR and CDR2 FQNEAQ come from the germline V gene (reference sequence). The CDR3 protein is CASSLNGRGHTDTQYF. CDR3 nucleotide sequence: TGTGCCAGCAGCTTAAATGGCAGGGGGCACACAGATACGCAGTATTTT.

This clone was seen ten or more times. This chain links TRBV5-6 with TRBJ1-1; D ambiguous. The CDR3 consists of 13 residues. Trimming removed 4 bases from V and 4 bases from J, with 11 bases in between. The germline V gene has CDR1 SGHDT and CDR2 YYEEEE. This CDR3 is CASSPREGTEAFF. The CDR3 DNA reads TGTGCCAGCAGCCCCCGTGAGGGCACTGAAGCTTTCTTT.

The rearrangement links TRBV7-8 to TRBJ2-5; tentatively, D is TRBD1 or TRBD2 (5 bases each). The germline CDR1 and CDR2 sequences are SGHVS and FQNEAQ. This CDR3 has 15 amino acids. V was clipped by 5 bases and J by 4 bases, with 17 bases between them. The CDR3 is CASSPQFDSGETQYF. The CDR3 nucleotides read TGTGCCAGCAGCCCCCAGTTCGACAGCGGAGAGACCCAGTACTTC.

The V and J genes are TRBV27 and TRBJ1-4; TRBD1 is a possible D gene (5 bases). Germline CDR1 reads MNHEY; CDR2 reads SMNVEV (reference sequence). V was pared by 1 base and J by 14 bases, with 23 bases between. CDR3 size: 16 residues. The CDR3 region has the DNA TGTGCCAGCAGTTTATATGCCCCGGGGACCCAAGACGGGCTGTTTTTT. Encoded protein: CASSLYAPGTQDGLFF.

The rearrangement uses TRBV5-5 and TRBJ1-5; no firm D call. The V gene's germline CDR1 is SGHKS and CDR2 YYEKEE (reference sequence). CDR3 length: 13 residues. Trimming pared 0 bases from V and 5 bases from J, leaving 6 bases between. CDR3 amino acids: CASSLEQHQPQHF. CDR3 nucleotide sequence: TGTGCCAGCAGCTTGGAACAGCATCAGCCCCAGCATTTT.

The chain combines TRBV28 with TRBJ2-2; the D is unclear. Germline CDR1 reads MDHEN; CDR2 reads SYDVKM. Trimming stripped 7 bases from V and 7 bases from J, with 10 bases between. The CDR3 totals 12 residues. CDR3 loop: CASTPWGGELFF. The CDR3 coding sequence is TGTGCCAGCACCCCCTGGGGCGGGGAGCTGTTTTTT. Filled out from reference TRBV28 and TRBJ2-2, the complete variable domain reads DVKVTQSSRYLVKRTGEKVFLECVQDMDHENMFWYRQDPGLGLRLIYFSYDVKMKEKGDIPEGYSVSREKKERFSLILESASTNQTSMYLCASTPWGGELFFGEGSRLTVL.

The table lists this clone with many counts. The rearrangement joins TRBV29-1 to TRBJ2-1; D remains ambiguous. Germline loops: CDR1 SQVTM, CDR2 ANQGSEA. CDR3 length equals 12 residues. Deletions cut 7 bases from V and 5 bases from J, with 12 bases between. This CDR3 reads CSAGLPDNEQFF. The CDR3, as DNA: TGCAGCGCGGGTCTCCCAGACAATGAGCAGTTCTTC.

CDR3 protein: CASSLTPGGADQPQHF. CDR3 in DNA: TGTGCCAGCTCACTAACGCCGGGGGGGGCTGACCAGCCCCAGCATTTT. The rearrangement links TRBV18 to TRBJ1-5; a possible D gene is TRBD1 (6 bases). Per the germline V gene, CDR1 is KGHSH and CDR2 is LQKENI. Trimming cost V 4 bases and J 7 bases, with 20 bases left between them. CDR3 length: 16 residues.

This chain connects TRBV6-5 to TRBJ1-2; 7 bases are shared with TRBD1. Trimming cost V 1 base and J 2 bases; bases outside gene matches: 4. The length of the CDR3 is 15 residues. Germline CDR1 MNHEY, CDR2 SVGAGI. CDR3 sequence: CASSYFGTANYGYTF. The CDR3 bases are TGTGCCAGCAGTTACTTCGGGACAGCAAACTATGGCTACACCTTC.

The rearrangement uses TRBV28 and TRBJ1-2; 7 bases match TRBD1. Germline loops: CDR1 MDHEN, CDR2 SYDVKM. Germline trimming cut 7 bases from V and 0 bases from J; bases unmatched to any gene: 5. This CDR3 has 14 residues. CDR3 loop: CASKGADTNYGYTF. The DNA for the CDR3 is TGTGCCAGCAAGGGGGCGGATACTAACTATGGCTACACCTTC.

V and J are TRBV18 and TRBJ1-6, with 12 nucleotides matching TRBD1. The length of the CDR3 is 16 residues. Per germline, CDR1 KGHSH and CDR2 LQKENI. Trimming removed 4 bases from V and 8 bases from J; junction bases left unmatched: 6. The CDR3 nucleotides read TGTGCCAGCTCACGATCCGGGACAGGGGGCGATTCACCCCTCCACTTT. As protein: CASSRSGTGGDSPLHF. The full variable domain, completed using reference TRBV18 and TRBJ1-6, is NAGVMQNPRHLVRRRGQEARLRCSPMKGHSHVYWYRQLPEEGLKFMVYLQKENIIDESGMPKERFSAEFPKEGPSILRIQQVVRGDSAAYFCASSRSGTGGDSPLHFGNGTRLTVT.

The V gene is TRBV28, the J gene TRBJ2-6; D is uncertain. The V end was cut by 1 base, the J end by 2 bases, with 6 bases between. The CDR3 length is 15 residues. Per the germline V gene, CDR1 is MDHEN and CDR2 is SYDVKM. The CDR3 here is CASSLSLAGANVLTF. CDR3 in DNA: TGTGCCAGCAGTTTATCATTGGCTGGGGCCAACGTCCTGACTTTC.

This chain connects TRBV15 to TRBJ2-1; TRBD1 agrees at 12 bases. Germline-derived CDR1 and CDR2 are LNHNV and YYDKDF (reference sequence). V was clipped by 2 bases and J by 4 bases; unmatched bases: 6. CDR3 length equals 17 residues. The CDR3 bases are TGTGCCACCAGCAGACGTCCGGGACAGGGGGCTTACAATGAGCAGTTCTTC. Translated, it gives CATSRRPGQGAYNEQFF.

CDR3: CAIGGSQVGELFF. CDR3 bases: TGTGCCATCGGGGGGAGTCAGGTCGGGGAGCTGTTTTTT. V and J are TRBV10-3 and TRBJ2-2; D is possibly TRBD2 (6 bases). The V end was cut by 8 bases, the J end by 7 bases, with 14 bases between. Germline CDR1 ENHRY, CDR2 SYGVKD. The CDR3 has 13 residues.

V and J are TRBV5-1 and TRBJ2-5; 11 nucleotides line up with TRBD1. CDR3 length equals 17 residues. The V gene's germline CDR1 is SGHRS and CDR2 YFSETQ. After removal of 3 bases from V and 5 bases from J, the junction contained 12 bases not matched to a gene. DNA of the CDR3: TGCGCCAGCAGCTCTTACCCCAGGACAGGGGGCTACGAGACCCAGTACTTC. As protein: CASSSYPRTGGYETQYF.

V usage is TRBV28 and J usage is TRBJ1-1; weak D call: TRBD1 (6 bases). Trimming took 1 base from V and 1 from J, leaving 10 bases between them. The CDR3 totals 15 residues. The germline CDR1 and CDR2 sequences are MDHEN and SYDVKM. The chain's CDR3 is CASSLSGASNTEAFF. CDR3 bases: TGTGCCAGCAGTTTATCAGGGGCCTCGAACACTGAAGCTTTCTTT.

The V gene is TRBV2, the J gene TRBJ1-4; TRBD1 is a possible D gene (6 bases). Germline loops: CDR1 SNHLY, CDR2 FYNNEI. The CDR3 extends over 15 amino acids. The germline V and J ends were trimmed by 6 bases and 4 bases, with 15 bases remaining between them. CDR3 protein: CASSRRGGGNEKLFF. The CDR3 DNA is TGTGCCAGCAGCCGTAGGGGGGGCGGTAATGAAAAACTGTTTTTT.

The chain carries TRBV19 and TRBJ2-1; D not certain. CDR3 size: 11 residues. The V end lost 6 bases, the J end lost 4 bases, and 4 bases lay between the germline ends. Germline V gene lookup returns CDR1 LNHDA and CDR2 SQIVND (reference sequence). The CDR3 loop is CASSEYNEQFF. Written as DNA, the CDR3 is TGTGCCAGTAGCGAATACAATGAGCAGTTCTTC.

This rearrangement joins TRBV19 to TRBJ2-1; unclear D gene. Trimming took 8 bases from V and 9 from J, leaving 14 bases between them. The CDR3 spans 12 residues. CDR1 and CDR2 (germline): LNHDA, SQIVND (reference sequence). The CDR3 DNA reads TGTGCCAGTTCTCCCTGGTTTGGTGAGCAGTTCTTC. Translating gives CASSPWFGEQFF.

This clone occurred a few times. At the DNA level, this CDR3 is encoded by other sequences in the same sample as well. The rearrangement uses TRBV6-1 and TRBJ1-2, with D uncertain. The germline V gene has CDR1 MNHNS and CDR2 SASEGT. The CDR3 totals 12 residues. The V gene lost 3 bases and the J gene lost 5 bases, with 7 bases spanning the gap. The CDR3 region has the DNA TGTGCCAGCAGTGAGGCAGCATATGGCTACACCTTC. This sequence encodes CASSEAAYGYTF.

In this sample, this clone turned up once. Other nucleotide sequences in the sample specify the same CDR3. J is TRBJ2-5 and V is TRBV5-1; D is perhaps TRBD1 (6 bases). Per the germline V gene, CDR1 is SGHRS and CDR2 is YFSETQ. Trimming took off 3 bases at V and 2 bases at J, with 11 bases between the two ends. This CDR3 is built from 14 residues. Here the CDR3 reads CASSSQGSQETQYF. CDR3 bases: TGCGCCAGCAGCTCCCAGGGGAGTCAAGAGACCCAGTACTTC.

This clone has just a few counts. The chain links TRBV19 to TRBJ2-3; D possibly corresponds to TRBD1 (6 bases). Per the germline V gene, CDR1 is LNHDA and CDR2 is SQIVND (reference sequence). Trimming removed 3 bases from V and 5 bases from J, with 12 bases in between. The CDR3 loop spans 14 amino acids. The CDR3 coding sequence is TGTGCCAGTAGTATGCACAGGGCTGGAGATACGCAGTATTTT. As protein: CASSMHRAGDTQYF.

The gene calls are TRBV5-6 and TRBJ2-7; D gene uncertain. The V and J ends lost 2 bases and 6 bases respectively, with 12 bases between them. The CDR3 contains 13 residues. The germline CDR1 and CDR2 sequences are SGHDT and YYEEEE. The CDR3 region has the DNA TGTGCCAGCAGCTTTAAGGGCTCCCTCGAGCAGTACTTC. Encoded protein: CASSFKGSLEQYF.

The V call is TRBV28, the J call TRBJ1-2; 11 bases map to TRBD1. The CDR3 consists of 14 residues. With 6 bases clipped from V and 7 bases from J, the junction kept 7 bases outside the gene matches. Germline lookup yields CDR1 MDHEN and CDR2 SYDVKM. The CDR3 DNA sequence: TGTGCCAGCAGGTTAGGACAGGGGGCGGCTGGCTACACCTTC. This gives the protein CASRLGQGAAGYTF.

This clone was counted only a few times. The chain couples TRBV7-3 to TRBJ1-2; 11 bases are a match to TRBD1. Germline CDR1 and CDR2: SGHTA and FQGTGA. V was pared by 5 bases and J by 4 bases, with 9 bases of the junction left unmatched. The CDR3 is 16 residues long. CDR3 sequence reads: CASSARTGGVVYGYTF. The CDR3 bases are TGTGCCAGCAGCGCGAGGACAGGGGGCGTGGTCTATGGCTACACCTTC.

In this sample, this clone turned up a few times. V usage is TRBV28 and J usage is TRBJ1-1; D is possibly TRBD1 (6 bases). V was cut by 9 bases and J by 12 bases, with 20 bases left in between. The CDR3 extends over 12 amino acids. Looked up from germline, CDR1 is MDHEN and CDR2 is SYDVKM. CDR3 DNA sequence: TGTGCCAGTAGCCCAGGGGAGCCAGGGACTTTCTTT. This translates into CASSPGEPGTFF.

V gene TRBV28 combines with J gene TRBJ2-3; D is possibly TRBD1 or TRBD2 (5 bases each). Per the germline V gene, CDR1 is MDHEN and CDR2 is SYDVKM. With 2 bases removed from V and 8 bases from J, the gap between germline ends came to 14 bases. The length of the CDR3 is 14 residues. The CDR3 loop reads CASSLGTPLGTQYF. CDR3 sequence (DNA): TGTGCCAGCAGTTTAGGGACCCCGTTGGGTACGCAGTATTTT.

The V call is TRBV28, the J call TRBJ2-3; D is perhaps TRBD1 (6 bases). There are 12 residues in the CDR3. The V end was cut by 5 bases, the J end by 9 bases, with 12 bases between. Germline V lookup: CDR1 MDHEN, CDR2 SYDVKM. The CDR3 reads CASSIADRTQYF. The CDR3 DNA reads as TGTGCCAGCAGTATAGCCGACAGGACGCAGTATTTT.

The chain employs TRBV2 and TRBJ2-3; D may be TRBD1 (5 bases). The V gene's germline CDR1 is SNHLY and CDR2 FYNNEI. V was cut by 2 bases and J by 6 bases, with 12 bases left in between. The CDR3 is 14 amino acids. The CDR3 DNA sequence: TGTGCCAGCAGTGAAAGCAGGGTCAAGGATACGCAGTATTTT. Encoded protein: CASSESRVKDTQYF.